This is a list of T cell receptor beta chains from one sample in a study of response to subunit inactivated influenza vaccine. TCRdb analysed the RT-PCR reads with MiXCR anew, one entry per CDR3 protein. The sample holds about 570,000 distinct CDR3 sequences; 12% are singletons and the top ten take roughly 10%. This sample comprised PBMCs from blood, obtained on the day of vaccination. All receptors come from a man aged 50 or older who received an inactivated influenza vaccine. Each CDR3 is given with its conserved first and last residue. The D gene is left open where the match is weak. Rows give clone size only sometimes, using once, few, many, or a class for an expanded clone.

few	NA	TRBV2	TRBJ2-5	TGTGCCAGCAAACGACAGGAACAAGAGACCCAGTACTTC	CASKRQEQETQYF
few	NA	TRBV27	TRBJ1-6	TGTGCCAGCAGTCTCGAGGGGGGGGGCTATTCACCCCTCCACTTT	CASSLEGGGYSPLHF
few	TRBD2	TRBV6-1	TRBJ2-3	TGTGCCAGCAGTCCCGAACTAGCGGGAGGAGATACGCAGTATTTT	CASSPELAGGDTQYF
NA	TRBD2	TRBV29-1	TRBJ2-3	TGCAGCGTGGCAGAAGCGGGAGTAACAGATACGCAGTATTTT	CSVAEAGVTDTQYF
few	TRBD1	TRBV15	TRBJ1-5	TGTGCCACCGGCCAGGGGGCGAGGAGCAATCAGCCCCAGCATTTT	CATGQGARSNQPQHF
many	NA	TRBV5-1	TRBJ2-5	TGCGCCAGCAGCTTGAGCAGCGCCTTCCAAGAGACCCAGTACTTC	CASSLSSAFQETQYF
few	TRBD1	TRBV9	TRBJ1-5	TGTGCCAGCAGCGCAGGGACAGGGGGCCAGCCCCAGCATTTT	CASSAGTGGQPQHF
NA	NA	TRBV28	TRBJ2-3	TGTGCCAGCAGTTTGAACCGGGACCCAATTCCAGATACGCAGTATTTT	CASSLNRDPIPDTQYF
NA	TRBD1	TRBV28	TRBJ2-6	TGTGCCAGCAGTTCGGCAGGGGGCCTCACTGGGGCCAACGTCCTGACTTTC	CASSSAGGLTGANVLTF
NA	NA	TRBV25-1	TRBJ2-5	TGTGCCAGCAGTTTTCCAGGGGGGGAGACCCAGTACTTC	CASSFPGGETQYF